The rows below give T cell receptor beta chains drawn from one sample of a study of high-grade serous ovarian cancer treatment subgroups. Assay: immunoSEQ multiplex PCR; the TCRdb copy retains only in-frame clones and omits some. The data hold several thousand clones, with 60% to 80% observed a single time. Specimen: tumor tissue. Source of these receptors: a human donor with high-grade serous ovarian cancer. CDR3s include the opening cysteine and the closing phenylalanine or tryptophan. The D gene is left open where the match is weak. A row's size may be missing; if present it is once, few, many or a size class.

TRBV19	.	.	TRBJ1-1	TGTGCCAGTAGTAGTTGGGCGCGGAACACTGAAGCTTTCTTT	CASSSWARNTEAFF
TRBV11-2	.	.	TRBJ1-1	TGTGCCAGCAGCTTAGTGGCGGGGCCGAACACTGAAGCTTTCTTT	CASSLVAGPNTEAFF
TRBV27	.	.	TRBJ2-1	TGTGCCAGCAGTCGACTCCTCTCCTACAATGAGCAGTTCTTC	CASSRLLSYNEQFF
TRBV7-2	few	.	TRBJ2-5	TGTGCCAGCAGCTCCGGGACGGGGAAGACCCAGTACTTC	CASSSGTGKTQYF
TRBV7-3	few	TRBD2	TRBJ2-3	TGTGCCTCCCGGGCGGGAGGGACAGATACGCAGTATTTT	CASRAGGTDTQYF
TRBV5-6	.	.	TRBJ2-1	TGTGCCAGCAGCTTTGGCCATTACAATGAGCAGTTCTTC	CASSFGHYNEQFF
TRBV28	few	TRBD1	TRBJ1-5	TGTGCCAGCACCTCGGGACAGGGGAATCAGCCCCAGCATTTT	CASTSGQGNQPQHF
TRBV6-6	.	TRBD1	TRBJ1-5	TGTGCCAGCAGGGGACAGGGAAATCAGCCCCAGCATTTT	CASRGQGNQPQHF
TRBV7-2	.	.	TRBJ2-1	TGTGCCAGCAGCCGCACGGCCCAAACCGAGCAGTTCTTC	CASSRTAQTEQFF
TRBV6-1	medium-sized	.	TRBJ1-5	TGTGCCAGCAGTGCAGGGATTAATAGCAATCAGCCCCAGCATTTT	CASSAGINSNQPQHF
TRBV4-1	few	.	TRBJ2-2	TGCGCCAGCAGCCATGTTCTGGGGCCGCGGTCCGGGGAGCTGTTTTTT	CASSHVLGPRSGELFF
TRBV27	.	.	TRBJ2-1	TGTGCCAGCAGTTCAACTTTAAACAATGAGCAGTTCTTC	CASSSTLNNEQFF
TRBV12-5	.	.	TRBJ2-7	TGTGCTAGTGGTTTGACCTACGAGCAGTACTTC	CASGLTYEQYF
TRBV15	.	.	TRBJ2-2	TGTGCCACCAGCAGAGAAAGTTCCCCGAACACCGGGGAGCTGTTTTTT	CATSRESSPNTGELFF
TRBV2	medium-sized	TRBD1	TRBJ2-7	TGTGCCAGTCGGACAGGGACAAAAGGCGAGCAGTACTTC	CASRTGTKGEQYF